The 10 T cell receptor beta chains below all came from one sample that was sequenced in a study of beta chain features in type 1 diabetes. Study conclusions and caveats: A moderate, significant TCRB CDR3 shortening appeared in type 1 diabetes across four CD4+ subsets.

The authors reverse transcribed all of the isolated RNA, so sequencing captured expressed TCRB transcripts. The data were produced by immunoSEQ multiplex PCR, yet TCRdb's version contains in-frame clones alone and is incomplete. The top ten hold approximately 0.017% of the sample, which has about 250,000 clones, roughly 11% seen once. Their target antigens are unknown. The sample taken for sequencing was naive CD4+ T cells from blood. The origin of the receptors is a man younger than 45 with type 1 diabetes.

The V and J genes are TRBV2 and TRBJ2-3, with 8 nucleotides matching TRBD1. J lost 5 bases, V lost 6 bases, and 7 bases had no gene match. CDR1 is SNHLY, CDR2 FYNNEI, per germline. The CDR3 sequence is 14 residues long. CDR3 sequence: CASRRTGLGDTQYF. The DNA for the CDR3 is TGTGCCAGCAGGCGGACAGGGTTGGGAGATACGCAGTATTTT.

The CDR3 spells CASSSSGGVDTQYF. In DNA form, the CDR3 reads TGCGCCAGCAGCTCGAGCGGGGGGGTAGATACGCAGTATTTT. The chain employs TRBV5-1 and TRBJ2-3, with 10 bases fitting TRBD2. The CDR3 runs 14 residues. V lost 3 bases, J lost 5 bases, and 3 bases stayed unmatched. Germline lookup yields CDR1 SGHRS and CDR2 YFSETQ.

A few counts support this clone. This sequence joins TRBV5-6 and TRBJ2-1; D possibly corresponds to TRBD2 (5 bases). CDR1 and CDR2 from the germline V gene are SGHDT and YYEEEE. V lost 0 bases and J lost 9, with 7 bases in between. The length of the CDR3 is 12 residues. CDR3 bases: TGTGCCAGCAGCTTGGTCCTAGCTGAGCAGTTCTTC. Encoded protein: CASSLVLAEQFF.

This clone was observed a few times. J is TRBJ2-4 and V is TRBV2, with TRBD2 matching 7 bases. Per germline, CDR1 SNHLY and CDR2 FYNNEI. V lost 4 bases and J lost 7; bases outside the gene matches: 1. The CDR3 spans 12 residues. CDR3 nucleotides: TGTGCCAGCAGTGGGGAGGGGAACATTCAGTACTTC. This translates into CASSGEGNIQYF.

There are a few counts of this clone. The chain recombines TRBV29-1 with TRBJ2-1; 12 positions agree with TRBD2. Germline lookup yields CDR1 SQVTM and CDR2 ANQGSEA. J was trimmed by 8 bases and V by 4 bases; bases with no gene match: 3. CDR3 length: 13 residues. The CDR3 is CSVASGGGDEQFF. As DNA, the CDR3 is TGCAGCGTTGCTAGCGGGGGGGGAGATGAGCAGTTCTTC.

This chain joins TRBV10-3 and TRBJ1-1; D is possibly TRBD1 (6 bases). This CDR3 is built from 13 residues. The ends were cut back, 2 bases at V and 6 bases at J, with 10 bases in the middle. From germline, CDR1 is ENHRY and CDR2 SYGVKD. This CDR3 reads CAISEGGTSEAFF. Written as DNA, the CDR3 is TGTGCCATCAGTGAGGGGGGCACGTCTGAAGCTTTCTTT.

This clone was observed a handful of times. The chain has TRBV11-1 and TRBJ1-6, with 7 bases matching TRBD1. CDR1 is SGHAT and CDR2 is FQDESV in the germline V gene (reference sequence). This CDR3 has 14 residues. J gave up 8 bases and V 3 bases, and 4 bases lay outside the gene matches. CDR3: CASSFARGHSPLHF. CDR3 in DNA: TGTGCCAGCAGCTTCGCTAGGGGGCATTCACCCCTCCACTTT. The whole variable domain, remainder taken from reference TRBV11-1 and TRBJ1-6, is EAEVAQSPRYKITEKSQAVAFWCDPISGHATLYWYRQILGQGPELLVQFQDESVVDDSQLPKDRFSAERLKGVDSTLKIQPAELGDSAMYLCASSFARGHSPLHFGNGTRLTVT.

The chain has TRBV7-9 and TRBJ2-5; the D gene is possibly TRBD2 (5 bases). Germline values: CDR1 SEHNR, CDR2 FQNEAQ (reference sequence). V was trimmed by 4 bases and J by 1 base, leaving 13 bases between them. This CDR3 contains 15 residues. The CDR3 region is CASSSRGGIQETQYF. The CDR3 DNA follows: TGTGCCAGCAGCTCCCGGGGTGGCATCCAAGAGACCCAGTACTTC.

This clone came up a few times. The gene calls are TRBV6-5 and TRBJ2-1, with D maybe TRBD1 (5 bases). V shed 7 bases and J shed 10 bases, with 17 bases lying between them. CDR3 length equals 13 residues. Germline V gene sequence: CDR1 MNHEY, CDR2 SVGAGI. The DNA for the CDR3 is TGTGCCAGCACCCCACAGGCCCGACAGGAGCAGTTCTTC. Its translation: CASTPQARQEQFF.

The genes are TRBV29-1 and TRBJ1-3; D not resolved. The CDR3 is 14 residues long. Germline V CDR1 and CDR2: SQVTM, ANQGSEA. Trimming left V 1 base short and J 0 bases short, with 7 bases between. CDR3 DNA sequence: TGCAGCGTTGAAGGAGGGTACTCTGGAAACACCATATATTTT. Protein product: CSVEGGYSGNTIYF.